What follows is one T cell receptor (beta chain) and its context. The antigen is unknown. Per the germline V gene, CDR1 is WSHSY and CDR2 is SAAADI. This CDR3 comprises 15 residues. V dropped 3 bases and J dropped 6; count of bases not matched to a gene: 9. The sample is drawn from a study of CD8+CD57+ T cells in acquired aplastic anemia. On the study more broadly: DNA recovered from sorted CD4+ and CD8+ cells had a mean of around 3.2 ug.

Study results and caveats: Patients had twenty-nine CD8+ CDR3 sequences in common with controls (the shared set).

TCR beta VDJ and CDR3 profiles were obtained from a genomic DNA template. TCRdb re-called the reads through MiXCR, storing one row per CDR3 protein. This table has some 180,000 distinct CDR3 sequences, 46% appearing once. Sample: sorted CD4+, CD8+, or CD8+CD57+ T cells (not recorded which) from PBMCs. The chain combines TRBV10-2 with TRBJ1-1, with TRBD1 matching 8 bases. The TCR was taken from a human donor in good health. The CDR3 region is CASSDRQGFKAEAFF. The CDR3 DNA reads TGCGCCAGCAGTGACCGACAGGGGTTCAAGGCTGAAGCTTTCTTT.